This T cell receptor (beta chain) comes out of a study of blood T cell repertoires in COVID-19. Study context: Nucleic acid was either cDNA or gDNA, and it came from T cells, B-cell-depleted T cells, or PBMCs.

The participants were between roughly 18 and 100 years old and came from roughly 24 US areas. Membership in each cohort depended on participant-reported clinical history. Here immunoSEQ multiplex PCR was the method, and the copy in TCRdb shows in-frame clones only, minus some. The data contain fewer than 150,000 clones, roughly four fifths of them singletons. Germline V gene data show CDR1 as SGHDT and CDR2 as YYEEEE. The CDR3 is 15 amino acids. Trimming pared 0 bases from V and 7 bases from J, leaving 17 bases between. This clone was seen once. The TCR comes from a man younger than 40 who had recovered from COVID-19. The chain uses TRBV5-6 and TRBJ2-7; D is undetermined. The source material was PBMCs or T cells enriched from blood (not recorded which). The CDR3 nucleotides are TGTGCCAGCAGCTTGGCGGCAGGCCCTGTTTTGGAGCAGTACGTC. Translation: CASSLAAGPVLEQYV.